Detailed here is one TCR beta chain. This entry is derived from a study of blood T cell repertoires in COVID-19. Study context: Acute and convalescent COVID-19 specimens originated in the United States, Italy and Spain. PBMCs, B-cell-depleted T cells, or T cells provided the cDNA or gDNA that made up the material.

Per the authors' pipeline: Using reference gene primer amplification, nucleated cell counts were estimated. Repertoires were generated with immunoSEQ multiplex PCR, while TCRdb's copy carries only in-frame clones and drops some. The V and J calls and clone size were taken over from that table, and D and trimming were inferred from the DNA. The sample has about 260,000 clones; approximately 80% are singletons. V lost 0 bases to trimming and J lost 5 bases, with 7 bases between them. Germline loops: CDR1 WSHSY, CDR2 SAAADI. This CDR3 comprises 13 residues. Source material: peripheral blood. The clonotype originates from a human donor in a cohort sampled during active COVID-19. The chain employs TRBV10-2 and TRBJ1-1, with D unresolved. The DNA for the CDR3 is TGCGCCAGCAGTGAGTCAAGGAGGACTGAAGCTTTCTTT. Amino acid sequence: CASSESRRTEAFF.